This TCR beta chain comes out of a study of blood T cell repertoires in COVID-19. Study overall: From the United States, Italy and Spain came samples of acute and convalescent COVID-19. The analysed material was cDNA or gDNA that came from T cells, B-cell-depleted T cells, or PBMCs.

This clone has more than one count but fewer than ten. Some clones are missing from TCRdb's copy, which holds only in-frame ones; the method was immunoSEQ multiplex PCR. The repertoire holds around 140,000 clones, approximately 86% seen once, with less than 2% in the top ten. Per germline, CDR1 KGHDR and CDR2 SFDVKD. There are 14 residues in the CDR3. V lost 4 bases to trimming and J lost 3 bases; unmatched junction nucleotides: 2. This receptor was taken from a man in his 70s with acute or convalescent COVID-19. Specimen: peripheral blood. This sequence joins TRBV24-1 and TRBJ1-2; TRBD1 matches at 9 bases. In DNA form, the CDR3 reads TGTGCCACCAGTGAACAGGGGGCAGACTATGGCTACACCTTC. It encodes CATSEQGADYGYTF.